This T cell receptor beta chain was profiled in a study of cytomegalovirus exposure and HLA in healthy donors. Study overall: One earlier analysis, a look at around 170 million T cells, found about 110 million unique TCR beta sequences.

J was trimmed by 5 bases and V by 6 bases; bases with no gene match: 12. CDR3 length: 15 amino acids. CDR1 is GTSNPN, CDR2 SVGIG, per germline (reference sequence). A multiplex PCR was run with 60 Vbeta primers and 13 Jbeta primers. Some clones are missing from TCRdb's copy, which holds only in-frame ones; the method was immunoSEQ multiplex PCR. This table has some 65,000 clones, almost 80% appearing once. This clone has ten or more counts. This receptor was identified in a girl aged 5 to 17 in good health and CMV-seropositive. V usage is TRBV30 and J usage is TRBJ1-4; 7 bases are a match to TRBD1. Material: PBMCs. The DNA of the CDR3 is TGTGCCTGTGCGATTTCGACAGGGACGAATGAAAAACTGTTTTTT. Its protein product is CACAISTGTNEKLFF.